These 22 T cell receptor beta chains were all obtained from the same sample, sequenced in a study of molecular identifiers for immune sequencing clone quantification. One entry per CDR3 protein results from TCRdb running MiXCR on the PCR reads. This sample yields some 40,000 distinct CDR3 sequences, of which about a quarter are seen a single time; approximately 0.89% belongs to the top ten. The material sequenced was naive CD8+ T cells from blood, with Jurkat cell RNA spiked in. Sample subset: FACS-sorted CD8+CD4-CCR7+CD45RA+ naive T cells. Receptors were obtained from a human donor in good health. Some libraries in this study had Jurkat cell RNA spiked in.

There are many counts of this clonotype. The V call is TRBV6-2 or TRBV6-3, the J call TRBJ2-3; 8 bases are shared with TRBD2. J was trimmed by 4 bases and V by 2 bases; bases with no gene match: 5. Germline V gene sequence: CDR1 MNHEY, CDR2 SVGEGT. The CDR3 has 15 amino acids. CDR3 amino acids: CASSYTGLAADTQYF. CDR3 DNA: TGTGCCAGCAGTTACACTGGACTAGCCGCAGATACGCAGTATTTT.

This clonotype was observed many times. V gene TRBV20-1 combines with J gene TRBJ2-1, with 8 positions matching TRBD2. Germline V gene sequence: CDR1 DFQATT, CDR2 SNEGSKA (reference sequence). The trim removed 2 bases at V and 8 bases at J, leaving 11 bases unmatched. The CDR3 loop spans 15 amino acids. CDR3 nucleotides: TGCAGTGCTAGACCTGATAGCGGGATTGAGGATGAGCAGTTCTTC. It yields the protein CSARPDSGIEDEQFF.

For this clonotype: This may be a read error: a much more frequent sequence differs by one nucleotide. The rearrangement uses TRBV20-1 and TRBJ2-7; D gene ambiguous. The CDR3 runs 14 residues. Germline assignment: CDR1 DFQATT and CDR2 SNEGSKA (reference sequence). Between the trimmed V and J ends, which lost 4 bases and 9 bases, there was a span of 22 bases. CDR3 DNA: TGCAGTGCTATTGGATATTCACAAAGCGACGGGCAGTACTTC. Amino acid sequence: CSAIGYSQSDGQYF.

A word on this clonotype: It is likely a read error, because the conserved phenylalanine at the end of the CDR3 is missing. It is unclear where the CDR3 begins or ends on the DNA, so no DNA is shown, and the CDR3 is as TCRdb lists it. This chain connects TRBV21-1 to TRBJ1-2. TRBV21-1 is described as a pseudogene. Termini included, the CDR3 measures 17 amino acids. The CDR3 reads CASSKGAGPNTHYGYTI.

In the case of this clonotype: A read error is possible here, since a much larger clone lies one base away. The chain employs TRBV4-3 and TRBJ2-1, with D perhaps being TRBD1 or TRBD2 (7 bases each). There are 18 residues in the CDR3. Trimming cost V 0 bases and J 8 bases, with 23 bases left between them. Per the germline V gene, CDR1 is LGHNA and CDR2 is YSLEER. In DNA, the CDR3 is TGCGCCAGCAGCCAAGATCTGGCTGGCGGGAGAGGGGGCGATGAGCAGTTCTTC. Translating it yields CASSQDLAGGRGGDEQFF.

The rearrangement joins TRBV5-4 to TRBJ2-1; D ambiguous. Trimming shortened V by 6 bases and J by 5 bases, and 9 bases separated the two germline ends. The CDR3 runs 12 residues. Germline V lookup: CDR1 SGHNT, CDR2 YYREEE (reference sequence). The CDR3 sequence: CASNTENNEQFF. DNA of the CDR3: TGTGCCAGCAACACAGAAAACAATGAGCAGTTCTTC.

This clonotype turned up a few times. This rearrangement joins TRBV18 to TRBJ2-7; D gene uncertain. The CDR3 is made up of 11 amino acids. From germline, CDR1 is KGHSH and CDR2 LQKENI. V was cut by 5 bases and J by 2 bases, with 4 bases left in between. The CDR3 is CASSKTYEQYF. DNA of the CDR3: TGTGCCAGCTCAAAAACCTACGAGCAGTACTTC.

This clonotype was recorded at least ten times. The chain employs TRBV5-4 and TRBJ2-5; no clear D. CDR1 is SGHNT and CDR2 is YYREEE in the germline V gene (reference sequence). The V end lost 3 bases, the J end lost 1 base, and 4 bases lay between the germline ends. The CDR3 contains 12 residues. For the CDR3, the DNA is TGTGCCAGCAGCTCCAGCCAAGAGACCCAGTACTTC. It codes for CASSSSQETQYF.

This clonotype was seen only a few times. The conserved phenylalanine or tryptophan is not found at the CDR3 terminus, so this likely reflects a read error. The chain couples TRBV28 to TRBJ2-4, with D perhaps matching TRBD2 (6 bases). Germline V gives CDR1 MDHEN, CDR2 SYDVKM. CDR3 length: 18 amino acids. V lost 6 bases and J lost 2, with 23 bases in between. CDR3 DNA sequence: TGTGCCAGCAGATCGGGAGCACAAATTAAATGGCCCAAAAACATTCAGTACTCC. It is translated as CASRSGAQIKWPKNIQYS.

This clonotype was detected many times. The chain recombines TRBV27 with TRBJ1-5; D gene unclear. V was trimmed by 2 bases and J by 4 bases, leaving 6 bases between them. The length of the CDR3 is 13 residues. Germline-derived CDR1 and CDR2 are MNHEY and SMNVEV (reference sequence). This CDR3 is CASSLDLNQPQHF. The CDR3 DNA sequence: TGTGCCAGCAGTTTAGATCTTAATCAGCCCCAGCATTTT.

This clonotype was seen only a few times. This chain links TRBV4-3 with TRBJ1-2; perhaps TRBD1 as D (5 bases). The germline V and J ends were trimmed by 0 bases and 2 bases, with 13 bases remaining between them. Germline CDR1 is LGHNA and CDR2 is YSLEER. The CDR3 extends over 16 amino acids. The CDR3 nucleotides read TGCGCCAGCAGCCAAGAAGTAAGGGGAATAAACTATGGCTACACCTTC. It translates to CASSQEVRGINYGYTF.

This rearrangement joins TRBV6-5 to TRBJ2-2; 7 nucleotides line up with TRBD2. Germline V gene sequence: CDR1 MNHEY, CDR2 SVGAGI. Germline trimming cut 6 bases from V and 9 bases from J; bases unmatched to any gene: 16. The CDR3 contains 16 residues. CDR3 amino acids: CASSPDMGGGGWELFF. The CDR3 DNA reads as TGTGCCAGCAGCCCCGACATGGGCGGGGGTGGTTGGGAGCTGTTTTTT.

This clonotype was counted a few times. The J gene is TRBJ2-2, the V gene TRBV6-5; D not certain. V dropped 6 bases and J dropped 3 bases, with 8 bases sitting between them. This CDR3 contains 13 residues. From germline, CDR1 is MNHEY and CDR2 SVGAGI. CDR3 in DNA: TGTGCCAGCAGCCCAACCCACACCGGGGAGCTGTTTTTT. This encodes CASSPTHTGELFF.

This clonotype occurred many times. The chain recombines TRBV29-1 with TRBJ2-7; maybe TRBD1 (6 bases). From germline, CDR1 is SQVTM and CDR2 ANQGSEA. Trimming stripped 4 bases from V and 3 bases from J, with 16 bases between. CDR3 length: 14 residues. The CDR3 sequence: CSVVGGTGGYEQYF. The CDR3 bases are TGCAGCGTTGTTGGGGGCACTGGTGGCTACGAGCAGTACTTC.

This clonotype occurred a few times. This may be a read error, as it is one base from a much larger clone. The CDR3 DNA is TGTGCCAGCAGCTTGACAGCCCACATGAGCACTGAAGCTTTCTTT. Translated: CASSLTAHMSTEAFF. The rearrangement joins TRBV5-5 to TRBJ1-1; D gene ambiguous. CDR3 length: 15 amino acids. Germline-derived CDR1 and CDR2 are SGHKS and YYEKEE (reference sequence). V lost 1 base and J 4 bases, leaving 14 bases between the germline ends.

There are many counts of this clonotype. As DNA, the CDR3 is TGTGCCAGCAGCGTATTAACCGGGGAGCTGTTTTTT. Protein product: CASSVLTGELFF. The V gene is TRBV9, the J gene TRBJ2-2; no clear D gene. The CDR3 extends over 12 amino acids. Germline CDR1 reads SGDLS; CDR2 reads YYNGEE. The ends were cut back, 1 base at V and 5 bases at J, with 3 bases in the middle.

A few counts support this clonotype. The chain has TRBV7-9 and TRBJ2-3; TRBD1 is a possible D gene (6 bases). CDR3 length: 18 residues. V lost 0 bases and J 2 bases, leaving 18 bases between the germline ends. Germline V gene data show CDR1 as SEHNR and CDR2 as FQNEAQ (reference sequence). The CDR3 DNA reads TGTGCCAGCAGCTTAGCTATTGGGGGCCCCCCGCCCACAGATACGCAGTATTTT. Protein sequence: CASSLAIGGPPPTDTQYF.

This clonotype was counted between two and nine times. The chain joins TRBV11-2 to TRBJ1-1, with 7 positions matching TRBD1. The CDR3 extends over 14 amino acids. CDR1 and CDR2 (germline): SGHAT, FQNNGV. The V gene end was trimmed by 5 bases and the J gene end by 4 bases; junction bases not matched to a gene: 7. The CDR3 DNA reads TGTGCCAGCAGCCGGACAGGAGAAAGCACTGAAGCTTTCTTT. It specifies CASSRTGESTEAFF. The variable domain in full, with the rest retrieved from reference TRBV11-2 and TRBJ1-1, is EAGVAQSPRYKIIEKRQSVAFWCNPISGHATLYWYQQILGQGPKLLIQFQNNGVVDDSQLPKDRFSAERLKGVDSTLKIQPAKLEDSAVYLCASSRTGESTEAFFGQGTRLTVV.

The sample holds many counts of this clonotype. V is TRBV14 and J is TRBJ1-5; D might be TRBD1 (6 bases). V lost 1 base, J lost 7 bases, and 17 bases lay in between. The CDR3 contains 16 residues. Germline assignment: CDR1 SGHDN and CDR2 FVKESK. CDR3 DNA sequence: TGTGCCAGCAGCCAAGGAAACAGGGTCGCCCCCCAGCCCCAGCATTTT. Translated: CASSQGNRVAPQPQHF. Supplemented by reference TRBV14 and TRBJ1-5, the full variable domain reads EAGVTQFPSHSVIEKGQTVTLRCDPISGHDNLYWYRRVMGKEIKFLLHFVKESKQDESGMPNNRFLAERTGGTYSTLKVQPAELEDSGVYFCASSQGNRVAPQPQHFGDGTRLSIL.

Many counts were recorded for this clonotype. The chain is built from TRBV27 and TRBJ1-1; TRBD1 matches 9 bases. The germline CDR1 and CDR2 sequences are MNHEY and SMNVEV (reference sequence). V lost 4 bases and J lost 5; bases outside the gene matches: 8. The CDR3 has 15 residues. For the CDR3, the DNA is TGTGCCAGCAGTTCCCCGGACAGGGGATTTACTGAAGCTTTCTTT. Translated: CASSSPDRGFTEAFF.

This clonotype was counted ten times or more. The chain uses TRBV12-3 or TRBV12-4 and TRBJ2-3; perhaps D is TRBD1 or TRBD2 (5 bases each). The germline V and J ends were trimmed by 3 bases and 5 bases, with 15 bases remaining between them. The CDR3 is 15 residues long. CDR3 region: CASSFGADLGDTQYF. For the CDR3, the DNA is TGTGCCAGCAGTTTCGGGGCAGACCTGGGAGATACGCAGTATTTT.

This chain connects TRBV4-1 to TRBJ2-6; D call uncertain. Germline CDR1 MGHRA, CDR2 YSYEKL. V was shortened by 6 bases and J by 0 bases, with 9 bases between the two germline ends. The CDR3 totals 15 residues. CDR3 protein: CASRYESSGANVLTF. CDR3 coding DNA: TGCGCCAGCAGGTACGAGAGCTCTGGGGCCAACGTCCTGACTTTC.